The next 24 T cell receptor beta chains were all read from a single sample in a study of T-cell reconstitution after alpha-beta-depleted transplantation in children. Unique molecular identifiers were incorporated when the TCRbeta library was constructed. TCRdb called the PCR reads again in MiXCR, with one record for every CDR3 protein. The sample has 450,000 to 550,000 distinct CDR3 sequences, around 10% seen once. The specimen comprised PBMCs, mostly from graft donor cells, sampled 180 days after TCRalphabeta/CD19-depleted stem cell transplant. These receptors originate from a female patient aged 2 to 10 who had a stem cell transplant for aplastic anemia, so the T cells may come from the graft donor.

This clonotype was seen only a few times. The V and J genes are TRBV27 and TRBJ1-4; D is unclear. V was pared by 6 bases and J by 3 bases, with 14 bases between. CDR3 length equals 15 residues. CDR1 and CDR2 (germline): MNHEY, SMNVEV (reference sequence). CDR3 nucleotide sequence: TGTGCCAGCAGCAAGGACCCTGGAGCTAATGAAAAACTGTTTTTT. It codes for CASSKDPGANEKLFF.

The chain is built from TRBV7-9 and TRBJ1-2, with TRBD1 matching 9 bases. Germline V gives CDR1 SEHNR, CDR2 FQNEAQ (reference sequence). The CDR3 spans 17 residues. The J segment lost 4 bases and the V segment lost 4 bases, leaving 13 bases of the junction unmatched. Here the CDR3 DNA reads TGTGCCAGCAGCTGGAGGGGACAGGGTGCCCCACTCTATGGCTACACCTTC. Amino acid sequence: CASSWRGQGAPLYGYTF.

The CDR3 reads CASSGNRGRLTDTQYF. Here the CDR3 DNA reads TGTGCCAGCAGCGGCAACAGGGGGCGCCTCACAGATACGCAGTATTTT. The chain joins TRBV7-9 to TRBJ2-3; 9 bases line up with TRBD1. This CDR3 is 16 amino acids long. V shed 5 bases and J 2 bases; nucleotides not matched to a gene: 8. Per the germline V gene, CDR1 is SEHNR and CDR2 is FQNEAQ (reference sequence). The whole variable domain, filled in from reference TRBV7-9 and TRBJ2-3, reads DTGVSQNPRHKITKRGQNVTFRCDPISEHNRLYWYRQTLGQGPEFLTYFQNEAQLEKSRLLSDRFSAERPKGSFSTLEIQRTEQGDSAMYLCASSGNRGRLTDTQYFGPGTRLTVL.

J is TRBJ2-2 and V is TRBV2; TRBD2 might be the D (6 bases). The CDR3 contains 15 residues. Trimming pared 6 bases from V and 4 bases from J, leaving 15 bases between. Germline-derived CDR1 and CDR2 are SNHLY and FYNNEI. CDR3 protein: CASRGFGGPTGELFF. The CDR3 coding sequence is TGTGCCAGCAGGGGGTTCGGGGGTCCCACCGGGGAGCTGTTTTTT.

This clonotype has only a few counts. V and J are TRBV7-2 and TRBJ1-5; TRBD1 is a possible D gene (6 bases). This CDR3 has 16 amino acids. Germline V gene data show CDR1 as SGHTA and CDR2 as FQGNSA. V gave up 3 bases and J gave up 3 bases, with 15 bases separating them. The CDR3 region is CASSFTQGSVNQPQHF. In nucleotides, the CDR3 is TGTGCCAGCAGCTTTACACAGGGTAGTGTCAATCAGCCCCAGCATTTT.

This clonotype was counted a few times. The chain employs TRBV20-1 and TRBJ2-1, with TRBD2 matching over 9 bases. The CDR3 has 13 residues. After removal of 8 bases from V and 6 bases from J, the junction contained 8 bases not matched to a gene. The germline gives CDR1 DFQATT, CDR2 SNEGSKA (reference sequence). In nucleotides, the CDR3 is TGCAGTTCAACAAGCGGGAGGAGCAATGAGCAGTTCTTC. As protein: CSSTSGRSNEQFF.

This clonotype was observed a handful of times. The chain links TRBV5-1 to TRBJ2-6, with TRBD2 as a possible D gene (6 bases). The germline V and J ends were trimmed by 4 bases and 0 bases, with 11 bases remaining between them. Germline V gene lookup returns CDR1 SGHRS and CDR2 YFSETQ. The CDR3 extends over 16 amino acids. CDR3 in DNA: TGCGCCAGCAGCCTGGGGGGTCCCTCTGGGGCCAACGTCCTGACTTTC. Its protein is CASSLGGPSGANVLTF.

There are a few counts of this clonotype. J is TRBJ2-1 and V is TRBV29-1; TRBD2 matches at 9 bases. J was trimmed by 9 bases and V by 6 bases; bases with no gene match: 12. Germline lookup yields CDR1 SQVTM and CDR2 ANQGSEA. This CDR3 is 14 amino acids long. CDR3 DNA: TGCAGCGTCCCTCGGGCGGGAGGGCCCGGTGAGCAGTTCTTC. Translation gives CSVPRAGGPGEQFF.

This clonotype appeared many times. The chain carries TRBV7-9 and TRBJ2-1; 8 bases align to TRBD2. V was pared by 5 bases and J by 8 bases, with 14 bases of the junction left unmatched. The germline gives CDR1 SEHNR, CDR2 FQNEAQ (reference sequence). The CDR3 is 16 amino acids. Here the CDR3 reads CASSPPRAGVRHEQFF. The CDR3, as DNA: TGTGCCAGCAGCCCTCCAAGAGCGGGAGTTCGACATGAGCAGTTCTTC.

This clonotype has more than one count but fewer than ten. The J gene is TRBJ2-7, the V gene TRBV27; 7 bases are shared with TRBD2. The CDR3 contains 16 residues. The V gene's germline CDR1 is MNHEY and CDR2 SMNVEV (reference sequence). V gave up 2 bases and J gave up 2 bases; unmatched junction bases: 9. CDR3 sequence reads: CASSLGDPRGAYEQYF. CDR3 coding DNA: TGTGCCAGCAGTTTAGGGGATCCCCGGGGGGCCTACGAGCAGTACTTC.

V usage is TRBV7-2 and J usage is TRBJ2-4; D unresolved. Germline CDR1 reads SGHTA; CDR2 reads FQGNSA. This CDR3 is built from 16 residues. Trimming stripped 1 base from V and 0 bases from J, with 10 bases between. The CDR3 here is CASSLVAQLAKNIQYF. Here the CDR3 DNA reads TGTGCCAGCAGCTTAGTCGCACAGCTAGCCAAAAACATTCAGTACTTC.

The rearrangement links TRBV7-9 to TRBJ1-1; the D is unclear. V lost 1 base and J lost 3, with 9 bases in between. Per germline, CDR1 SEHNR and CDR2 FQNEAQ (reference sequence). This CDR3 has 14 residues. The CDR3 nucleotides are TGTGCCAGCAGCTTAGGAGCACTCGACACTGAAGCTTTCTTT. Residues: CASSLGALDTEAFF.

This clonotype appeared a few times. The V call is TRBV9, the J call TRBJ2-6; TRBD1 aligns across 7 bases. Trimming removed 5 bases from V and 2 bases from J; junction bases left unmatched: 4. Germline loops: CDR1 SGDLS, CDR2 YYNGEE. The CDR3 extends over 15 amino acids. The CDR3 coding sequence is TGTGCCAGCAGTGCCACAGGGGCTGGGGCCAACGTCCTGACTTTC. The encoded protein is CASSATGAGANVLTF.

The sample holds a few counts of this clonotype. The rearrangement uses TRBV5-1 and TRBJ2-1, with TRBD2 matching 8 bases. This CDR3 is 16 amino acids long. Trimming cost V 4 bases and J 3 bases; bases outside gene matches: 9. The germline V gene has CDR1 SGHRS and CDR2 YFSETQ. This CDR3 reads CASSPPSGGFYNEQFF. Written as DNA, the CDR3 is TGCGCCAGCAGCCCGCCAAGCGGGGGATTCTACAATGAGCAGTTCTTC.

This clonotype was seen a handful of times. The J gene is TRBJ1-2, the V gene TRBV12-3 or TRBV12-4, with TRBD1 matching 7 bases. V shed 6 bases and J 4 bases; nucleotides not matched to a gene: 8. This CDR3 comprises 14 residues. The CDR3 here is CASRWRQGPYGYTF. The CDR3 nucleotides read TGTGCCAGCAGATGGAGACAGGGACCCTATGGCTACACCTTC.

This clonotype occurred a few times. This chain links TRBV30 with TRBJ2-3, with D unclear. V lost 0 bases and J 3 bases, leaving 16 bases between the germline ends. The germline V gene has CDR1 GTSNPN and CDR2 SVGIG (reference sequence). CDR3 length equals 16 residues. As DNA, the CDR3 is TGTGCCTGGAGTGTACGGAAGGTGAGGAGTACAGATACGCAGTATTTT. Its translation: CAWSVRKVRSTDTQYF.

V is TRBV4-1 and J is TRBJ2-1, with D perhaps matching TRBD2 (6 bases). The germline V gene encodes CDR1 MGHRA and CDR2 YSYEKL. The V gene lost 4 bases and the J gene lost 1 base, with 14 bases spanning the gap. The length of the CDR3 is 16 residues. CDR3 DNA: TGCGCCAGCAGCCCCGGGGTAGCGGCGTCCTACAATGAGCAGTTCTTC. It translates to CASSPGVAASYNEQFF.

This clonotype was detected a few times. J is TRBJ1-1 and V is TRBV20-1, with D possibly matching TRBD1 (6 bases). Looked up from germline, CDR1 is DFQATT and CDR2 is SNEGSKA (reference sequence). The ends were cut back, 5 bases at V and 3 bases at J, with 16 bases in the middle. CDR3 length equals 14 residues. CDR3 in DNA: TGCAGTGCTTGCCCGGGGGGCGGGTACACTGAAGCTTTCTTT. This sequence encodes CSACPGGGYTEAFF.

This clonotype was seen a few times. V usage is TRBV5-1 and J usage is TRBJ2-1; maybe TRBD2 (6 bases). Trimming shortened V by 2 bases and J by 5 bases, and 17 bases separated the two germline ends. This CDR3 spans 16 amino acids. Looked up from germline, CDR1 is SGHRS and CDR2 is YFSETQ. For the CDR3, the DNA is TGCGCCAGCAGCTTTGTGATAGGGACTTACAACAATGAGCAGTTCTTC. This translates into CASSFVIGTYNNEQFF.

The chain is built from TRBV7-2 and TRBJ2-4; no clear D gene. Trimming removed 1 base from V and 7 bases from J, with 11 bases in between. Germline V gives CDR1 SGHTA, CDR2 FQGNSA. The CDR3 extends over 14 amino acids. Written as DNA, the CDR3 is TGTGCCAGCAGCTTAGTTTGGGCAAGTAACATTCAGTACTTC. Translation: CASSLVWASNIQYF.

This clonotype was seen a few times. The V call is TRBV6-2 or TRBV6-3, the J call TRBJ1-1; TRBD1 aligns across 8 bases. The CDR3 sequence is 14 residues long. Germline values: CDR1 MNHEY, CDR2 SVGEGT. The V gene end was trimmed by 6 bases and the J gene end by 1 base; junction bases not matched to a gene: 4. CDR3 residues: CASSKTGANTEAFF. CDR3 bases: TGTGCCAGCAGCAAGACAGGGGCGAACACTGAAGCTTTCTTT.

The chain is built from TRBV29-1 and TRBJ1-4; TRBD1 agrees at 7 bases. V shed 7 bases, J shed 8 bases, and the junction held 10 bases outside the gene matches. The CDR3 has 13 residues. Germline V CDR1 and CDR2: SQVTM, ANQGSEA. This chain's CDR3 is CSAEGRGLEKLFF. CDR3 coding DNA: TGCAGCGCTGAGGGGAGGGGGCTAGAAAAACTGTTTTTT.

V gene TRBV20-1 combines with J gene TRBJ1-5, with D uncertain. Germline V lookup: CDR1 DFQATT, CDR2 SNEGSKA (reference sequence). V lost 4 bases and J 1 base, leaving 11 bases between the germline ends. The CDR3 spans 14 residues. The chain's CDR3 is CSAKGLQSNQPQHF. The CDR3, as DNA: TGCAGTGCTAAGGGTTTGCAGAGCAATCAGCCCCAGCATTTT.

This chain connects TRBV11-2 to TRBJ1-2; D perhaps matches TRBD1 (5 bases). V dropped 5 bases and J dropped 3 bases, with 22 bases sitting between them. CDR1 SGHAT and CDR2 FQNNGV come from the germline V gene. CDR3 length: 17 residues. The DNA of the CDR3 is TGTGCCAGCAGCCTTGTAGCCTCAGGGTCGCTTTACTATGGCTACACCTTC. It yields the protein CASSLVASGSLYYGYTF.